The 2 T cell receptor beta chains below were found in one sample sequenced in a study of cytomegalovirus exposure and HLA in healthy donors. The PCR had 60 Vbeta and 13 Jbeta primers. Data came from immunoSEQ multiplex PCR; TCRdb stores just in-frame clones and leaves some out. The top ten clones hold 4% to 4.5% of a sample with some 130,000 clones, roughly 80% of them seen once. Material for sequencing was PBMCs. The receptors stem from a middle-aged woman in good health and CMV-seronegative.

The V and J genes are TRBV4-3 and TRBJ2-2; 8 bases match TRBD2. The CDR3 has 17 amino acids. Germline V CDR1 and CDR2: LGHNA, YSLEER. The V gene end was trimmed by 4 bases and the J gene end by 2 bases; junction bases not matched to a gene: 9. The CDR3 sequence is CASSPRAGGPNTGELFF. CDR3 DNA: TGCGCCAGCAGCCCCCGTGCGGGGGGCCCCAACACCGGGGAGCTGTTTTTT.

The chain combines TRBV7-9 with TRBJ2-2; D is possibly TRBD2 (5 bases). CDR1 is SEHNR, CDR2 FQNEAQ, per germline (reference sequence). The CDR3 totals 14 residues. The germline V and J ends were trimmed by 5 bases and 3 bases, with 10 bases remaining between them. CDR3 in DNA: TGTGCCAGCAGCAGGGAGTTGGACACCGGGGAGCTGTTTTTT. Its translation: CASSRELDTGELFF.